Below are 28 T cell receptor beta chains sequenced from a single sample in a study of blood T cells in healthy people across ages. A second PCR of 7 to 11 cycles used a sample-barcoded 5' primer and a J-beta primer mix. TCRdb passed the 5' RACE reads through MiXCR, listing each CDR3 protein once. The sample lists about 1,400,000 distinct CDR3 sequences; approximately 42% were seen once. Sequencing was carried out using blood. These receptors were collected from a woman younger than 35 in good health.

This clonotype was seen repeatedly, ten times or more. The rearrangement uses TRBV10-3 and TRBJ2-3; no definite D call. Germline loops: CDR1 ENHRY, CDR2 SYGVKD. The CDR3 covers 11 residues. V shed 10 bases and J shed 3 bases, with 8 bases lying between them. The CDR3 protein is CASKITDTQYF. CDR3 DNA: TGTGCCAGCAAGATAACAGATACGCAGTATTTT.

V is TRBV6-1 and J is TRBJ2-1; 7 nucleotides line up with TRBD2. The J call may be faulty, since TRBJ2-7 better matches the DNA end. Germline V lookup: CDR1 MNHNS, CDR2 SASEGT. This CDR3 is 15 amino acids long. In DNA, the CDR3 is TGTGCCAGTAACCCTTTGAGCGGGAACTACAATGAGCAGTACTTC. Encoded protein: CASNPLSGNYNEQYF.

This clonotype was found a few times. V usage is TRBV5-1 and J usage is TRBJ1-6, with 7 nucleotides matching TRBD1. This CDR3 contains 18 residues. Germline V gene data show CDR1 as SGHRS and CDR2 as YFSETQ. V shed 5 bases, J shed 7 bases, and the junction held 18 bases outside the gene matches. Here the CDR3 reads CASRIVAPGTDSNSPLHF. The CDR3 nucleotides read TGCGCCAGCAGGATTGTTGCCCCCGGGACAGACTCAAATTCACCCCTCCACTTT.

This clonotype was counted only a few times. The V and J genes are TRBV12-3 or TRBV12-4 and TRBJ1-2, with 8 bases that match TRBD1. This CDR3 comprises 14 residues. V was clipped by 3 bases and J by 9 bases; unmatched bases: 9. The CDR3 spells CASSLMGQALSYTF. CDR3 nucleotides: TGTGCCAGCAGTTTGATGGGACAGGCTCTGAGCTACACCTTC.

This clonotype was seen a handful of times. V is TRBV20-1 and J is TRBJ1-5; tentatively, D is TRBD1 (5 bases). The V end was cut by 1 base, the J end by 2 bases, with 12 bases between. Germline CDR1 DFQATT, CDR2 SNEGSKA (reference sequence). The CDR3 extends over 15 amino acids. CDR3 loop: CSARAGGSGNQPQHF. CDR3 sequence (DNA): TGCAGTGCTAGAGCGGGGGGTTCTGGCAATCAGCCCCAGCATTTT.

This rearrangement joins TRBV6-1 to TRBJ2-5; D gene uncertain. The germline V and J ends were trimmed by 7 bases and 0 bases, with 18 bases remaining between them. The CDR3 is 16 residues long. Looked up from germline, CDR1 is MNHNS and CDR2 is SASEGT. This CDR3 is CASTFPDGLYQETQYF. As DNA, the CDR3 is TGTGCCAGCACCTTTCCGGACGGCCTGTACCAAGAGACCCAGTACTTC.

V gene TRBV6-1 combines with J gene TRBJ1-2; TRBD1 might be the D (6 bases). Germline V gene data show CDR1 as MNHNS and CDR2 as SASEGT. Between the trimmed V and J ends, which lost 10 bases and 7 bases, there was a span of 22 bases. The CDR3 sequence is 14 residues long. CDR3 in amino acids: CAILTRDKSFGYTF. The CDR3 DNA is TGTGCCATCCTAACCCGGGACAAATCCTTTGGCTACACCTTC.

CDR3 region: CASSFRDGPPETQYF. The CDR3, as DNA: TGTGCCAGCAGCTTCCGGGACGGACCCCCGGAGACCCAGTACTTC. The chain combines TRBV7-2 with TRBJ2-5; D possibly matches TRBD1 or TRBD2 (5 bases each). The CDR3 is 15 amino acids. CDR1 SGHTA and CDR2 FQGNSA come from the germline V gene. Deletions cut 3 bases from V and 5 bases from J, with 16 bases between.

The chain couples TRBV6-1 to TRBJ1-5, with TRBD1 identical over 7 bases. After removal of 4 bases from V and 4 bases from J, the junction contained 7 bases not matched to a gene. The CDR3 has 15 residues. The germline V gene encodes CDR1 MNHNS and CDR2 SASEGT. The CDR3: CASSAGGGNNQPQHF. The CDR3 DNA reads TGTGCCAGCAGTGCCGGAGGGGGCAATAATCAGCCCCAGCATTTT.

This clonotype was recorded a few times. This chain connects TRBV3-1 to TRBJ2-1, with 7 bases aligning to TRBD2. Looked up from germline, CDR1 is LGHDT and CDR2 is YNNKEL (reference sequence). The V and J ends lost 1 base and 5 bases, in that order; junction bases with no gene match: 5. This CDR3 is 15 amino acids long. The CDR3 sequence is CASSQAGLIHNEQFF. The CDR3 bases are TGTGCCAGCAGCCAAGCGGGACTAATACACAATGAGCAGTTCTTC.

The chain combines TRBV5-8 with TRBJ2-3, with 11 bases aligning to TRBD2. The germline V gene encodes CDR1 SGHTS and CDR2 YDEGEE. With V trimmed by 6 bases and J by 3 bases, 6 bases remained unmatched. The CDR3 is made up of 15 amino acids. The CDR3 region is CASTSASGRTDTQYF. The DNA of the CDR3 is TGTGCCAGCACAAGTGCTAGCGGGAGGACAGATACGCAGTATTTT.

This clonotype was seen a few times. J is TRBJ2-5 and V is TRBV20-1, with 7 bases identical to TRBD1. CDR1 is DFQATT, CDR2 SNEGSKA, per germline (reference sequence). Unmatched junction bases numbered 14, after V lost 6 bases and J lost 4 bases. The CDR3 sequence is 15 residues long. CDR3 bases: TGCAGTGCCTACCGCCTGGGGACAGAGGGAGAGACCCAGTACTTC. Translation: CSAYRLGTEGETQYF.

The CDR3 coding sequence is TGTGCCAGCAGCCAAACTTCTAGCTTTTGGGCGGATACGCAGTATTTT. It specifies CASSQTSSFWADTQYF. The V call is TRBV4-2, the J call TRBJ2-3; maybe TRBD2 (5 bases). Trimming left V 2 bases short and J 6 bases short, with 18 bases between. The CDR3 runs to 16 residues. CDR1 is LGHNA, CDR2 YNFKEQ, per germline.

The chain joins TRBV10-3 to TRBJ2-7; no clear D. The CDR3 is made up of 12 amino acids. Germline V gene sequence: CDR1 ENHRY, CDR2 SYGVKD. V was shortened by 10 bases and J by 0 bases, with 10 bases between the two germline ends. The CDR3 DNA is TGTGCCACCGGACCGAACTCCTACGAGCAGTACTTC. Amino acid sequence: CATGPNSYEQYF.

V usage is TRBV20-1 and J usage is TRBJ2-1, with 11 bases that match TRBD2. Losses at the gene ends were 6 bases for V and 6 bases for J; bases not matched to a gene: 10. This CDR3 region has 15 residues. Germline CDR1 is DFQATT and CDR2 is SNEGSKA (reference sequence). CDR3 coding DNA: TGCAGTGCCTTACAGGGACTAGCGGCCAGCAATGAGCAGTTCTTC. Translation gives CSALQGLAASNEQFF.

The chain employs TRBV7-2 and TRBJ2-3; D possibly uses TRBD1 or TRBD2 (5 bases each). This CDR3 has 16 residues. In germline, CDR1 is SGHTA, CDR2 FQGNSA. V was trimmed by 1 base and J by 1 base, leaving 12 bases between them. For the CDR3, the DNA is TGTGCCAGCAGCTTAGGATGGGGGTTAGGCACAGATACGCAGTATTTT. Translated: CASSLGWGLGTDTQYF. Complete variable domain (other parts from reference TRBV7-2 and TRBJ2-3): GAGVSQSPSNKVTEKGKDVELRCDPISGHTALYWYRQSLGQGLEFLIYFQGNSAPDKSGLPSDRFSAERTGGSVSTLTIQRTQQEDSAVYLCASSLGWGLGTDTQYFGPGTRLTVL.

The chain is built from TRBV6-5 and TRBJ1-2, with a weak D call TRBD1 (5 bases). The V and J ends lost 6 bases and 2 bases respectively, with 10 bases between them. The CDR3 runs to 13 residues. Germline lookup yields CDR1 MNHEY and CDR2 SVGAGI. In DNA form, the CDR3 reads TGTGCCAGCAGAAACGCAGGGAACTATGGCTACACCTTC. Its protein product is CASRNAGNYGYTF.

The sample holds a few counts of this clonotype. The CDR3 region has the DNA TGTGCCTGGAGACGAGCGGGAGTCTACGAGCAGTACTTC. Residues: CAWRRAGVYEQYF. J is TRBJ2-7 and V is TRBV30, with 8 bases identical to TRBD2. In germline, CDR1 is GTSNPN, CDR2 SVGIG (reference sequence). CDR3 size: 13 residues. V was pared by 3 bases and J by 3 bases, with 4 bases of the junction left unmatched.

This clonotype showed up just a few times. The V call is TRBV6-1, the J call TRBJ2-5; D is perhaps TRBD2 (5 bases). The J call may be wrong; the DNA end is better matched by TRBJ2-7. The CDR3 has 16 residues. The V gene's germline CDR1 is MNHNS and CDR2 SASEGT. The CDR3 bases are TGTGCCAGCAGTGAAGCGAGGGCACGGATTCTGGACGAGCAGTACTTC. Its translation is CASSEARARILDEQYF.

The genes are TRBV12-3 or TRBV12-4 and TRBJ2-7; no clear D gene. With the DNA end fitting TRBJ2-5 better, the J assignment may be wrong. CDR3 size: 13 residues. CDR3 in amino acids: CASSWGFQETQYF. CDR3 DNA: TGTGCCAGCAGTTGGGGTTTCCAAGAGACCCAGTACTTC.

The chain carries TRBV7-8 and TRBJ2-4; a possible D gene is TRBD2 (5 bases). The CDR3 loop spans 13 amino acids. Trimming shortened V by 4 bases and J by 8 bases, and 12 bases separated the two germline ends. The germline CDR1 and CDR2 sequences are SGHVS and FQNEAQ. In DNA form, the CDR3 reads TGTGCCAGCAGCTCCTGGGCCGGGGACATTCAGTACTTC. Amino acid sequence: CASSSWAGDIQYF.

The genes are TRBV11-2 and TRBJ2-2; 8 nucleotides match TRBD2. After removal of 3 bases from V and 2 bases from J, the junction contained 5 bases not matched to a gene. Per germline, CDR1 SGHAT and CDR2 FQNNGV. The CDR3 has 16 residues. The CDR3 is CASSLLAGHNTGELFF. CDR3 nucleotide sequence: TGTGCCAGCAGCTTGCTAGCGGGTCATAACACCGGGGAGCTGTTTTTT.

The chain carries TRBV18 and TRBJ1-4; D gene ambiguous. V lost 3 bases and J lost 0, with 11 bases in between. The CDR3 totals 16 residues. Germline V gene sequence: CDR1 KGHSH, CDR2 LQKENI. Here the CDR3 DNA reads TGTGCCAGCTCACCCTCCGTCGGAGCAACTAATGAAAAACTGTTTTTT. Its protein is CASSPSVGATNEKLFF.

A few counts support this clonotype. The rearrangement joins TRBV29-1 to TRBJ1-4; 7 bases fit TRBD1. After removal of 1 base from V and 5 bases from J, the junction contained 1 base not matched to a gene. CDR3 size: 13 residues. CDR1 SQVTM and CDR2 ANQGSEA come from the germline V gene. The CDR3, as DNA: TGCAGCGTTGAAGGGGACAGCAATGAAAAACTGTTTTTT. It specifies CSVEGDSNEKLFF.

The CDR3 loop is CASSVGGGGADTQYF. In nucleotides, the CDR3 is TGTGCCAGCAGCGTTGGCGGGGGAGGTGCAGATACGCAGTATTTT. This sequence joins TRBV9 and TRBJ2-3; 7 bases align to TRBD2. Germline loops: CDR1 SGDLS, CDR2 YYNGEE. The CDR3 runs 15 residues. The ends lost 2 bases at V and 4 bases at J; junction bases unmatched: 7.

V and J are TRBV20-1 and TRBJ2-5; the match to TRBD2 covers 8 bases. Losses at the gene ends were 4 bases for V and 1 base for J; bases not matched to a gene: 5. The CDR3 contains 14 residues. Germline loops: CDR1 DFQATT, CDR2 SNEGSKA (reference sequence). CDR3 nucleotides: TGCAGTGCTAAAAAAGGGACTAGCCAAGAGACCCAGTACTTC. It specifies CSAKKGTSQETQYF.

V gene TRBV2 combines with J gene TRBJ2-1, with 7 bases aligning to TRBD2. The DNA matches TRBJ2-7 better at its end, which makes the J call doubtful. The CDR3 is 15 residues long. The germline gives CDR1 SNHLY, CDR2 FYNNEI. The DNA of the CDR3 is TGTGCCAGCAATCTCCAGGGCACCGGGGGGTACGAGCAGTACTTC. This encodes CASNLQGTGGYEQYF.

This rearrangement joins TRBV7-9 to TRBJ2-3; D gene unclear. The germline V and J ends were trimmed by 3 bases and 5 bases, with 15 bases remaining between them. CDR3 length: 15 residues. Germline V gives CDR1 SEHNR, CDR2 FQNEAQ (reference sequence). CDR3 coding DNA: TGTGCCAGCAGCTTGCGTGGACCCCCAAAAGATACGCAGTATTTT. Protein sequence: CASSLRGPPKDTQYF.